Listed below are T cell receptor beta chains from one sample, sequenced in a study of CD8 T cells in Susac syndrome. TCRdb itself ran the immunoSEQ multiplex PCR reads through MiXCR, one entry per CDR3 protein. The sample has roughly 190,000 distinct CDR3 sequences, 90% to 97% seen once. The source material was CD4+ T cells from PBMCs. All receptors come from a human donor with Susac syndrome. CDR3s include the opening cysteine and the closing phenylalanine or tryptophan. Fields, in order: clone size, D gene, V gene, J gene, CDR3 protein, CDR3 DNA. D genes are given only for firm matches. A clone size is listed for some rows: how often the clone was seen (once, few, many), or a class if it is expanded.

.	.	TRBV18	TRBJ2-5	CASSPQRSTEETQYF	TGTGCCAGCTCACCACAAAGGTCGACAGAGGAGACCCAGTACTTC
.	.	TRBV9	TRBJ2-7	CASSPGRDFPYEQYF	TGTGCCAGCAGTCCGGGACGAGACTTTCCCTACGAGCAGTACTTC
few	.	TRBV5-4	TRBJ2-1	CASSLEYNEQFF	TGTGCCAGCAGCTTGGAGTACAATGAGCAGTTCTTC
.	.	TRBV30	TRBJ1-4	CAWNQGGEKLFF	TGTGCCTGGAACCAGGGTGGAGAAAAACTGTTTTTT
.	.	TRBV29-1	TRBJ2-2	CSVADRPTGELFF	TGCAGCGTTGCCGACAGACCAACCGGGGAGCTGTTTTTT
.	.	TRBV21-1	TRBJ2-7	CASSKFLGTGSSYEQYF	TGTGCCAGCAGCAAGTTCCTTGGGACAGGGAGCTCCTACGAGCAGTACTTC
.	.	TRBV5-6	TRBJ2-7	CASSNARTFPTYEQYF	TGTGCCAGCAGCAACGCAAGGACATTTCCTACCTACGAGCAGTACTTC
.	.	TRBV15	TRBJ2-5	CATSSGPTGGGQETQYF	TGTGCCACCAGTTCAGGACCGACGGGGGGCGGCCAAGAGACCCAGTACTTC
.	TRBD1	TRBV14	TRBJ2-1	CASSQDRGRSNEQFF	TGTGCCAGCAGCCAAGACAGGGGGCGCAGCAATGAGCAGTTCTTC
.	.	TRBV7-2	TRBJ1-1	CASGRVVEAFF	TGTGCCAGCGGTCGAGTGGTAGAAGCTTTCTTT
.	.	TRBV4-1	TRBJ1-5	CASRQDRGSNQPQHF	TGCGCCAGCAGACAAGATCGGGGAAGCAATCAGCCCCAGCATTTT
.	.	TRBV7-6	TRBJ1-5	CASSPTTGSQPQHF	TGTGCCAGCAGCCCCACGACAGGATCCCAGCCCCAGCATTTT
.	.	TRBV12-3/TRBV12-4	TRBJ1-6	CASSRRKADSPLHF	TGTGCCAGCAGTCGACGGAAAGCCGATTCACCCCTCCACTTT
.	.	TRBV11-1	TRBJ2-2	CASSLDPLGELFF	TGTGCCAGCAGCTTAGACCCCCTCGGAGAGCTGTTTTTT
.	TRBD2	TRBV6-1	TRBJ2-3	CASTQSPSGGAGDTQYF	TGTGCCAGCACCCAAAGCCCTAGCGGGGGGGCTGGGGATACGCAGTATTTT
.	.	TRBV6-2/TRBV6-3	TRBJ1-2	CASSYRGTLAGGYTF	TGTGCCAGCAGTTACCGGGGGACGTTGGCCGGGGGCTACACCTTC
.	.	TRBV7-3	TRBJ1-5	CASSLNRYQPQHF	TGTGCCAGCAGCTTAAACCGTTATCAGCCCCAGCATTTT
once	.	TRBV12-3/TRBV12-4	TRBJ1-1	CASSLSQINTEAFF	TGTGCCAGCAGTCTCAGCCAAATCAACACTGAAGCTTTCTTT
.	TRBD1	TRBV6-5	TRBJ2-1	CASSYSGRGQSYNEQFF	TGTGCCAGCAGTTACTCGGGCAGGGGGCAGTCCTACAATGAGCAGTTCTTC
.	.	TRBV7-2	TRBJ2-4	CASSLAGRAKNIQYF	TGTGCCAGCAGCTTAGCGGGGAGAGCCAAAAACATTCAGTACTTC
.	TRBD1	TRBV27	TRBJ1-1	CATLDRANTEAFF	TGTGCCACCCTGGACAGGGCGAACACTGAAGCTTTCTTT
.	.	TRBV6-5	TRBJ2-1	CASRPPDTVYEFF	TGTGCCAGCAGACCCCCGGACACTGTCTACGAGTTCTTC
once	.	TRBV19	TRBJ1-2	CASSNQVANYGYTF	TGTGCCAGTAGTAACCAGGTTGCTAACTATGGCTACACCTTC
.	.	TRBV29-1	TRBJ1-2	CSVEAPGGGYTF	TGCAGCGTTGAAGCCCCCGGCGGTGGCTACACCTTC
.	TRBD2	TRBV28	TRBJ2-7	CASSHGRGPGAYEQYF	TGTGCCAGCAGTCACGGGAGGGGTCCCGGCGCCTACGAGCAGTACTTC
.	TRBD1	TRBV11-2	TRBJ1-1	CASSVGQRGNTEAFF	TGTGCCAGCAGCGTGGGACAGCGGGGGAACACTGAAGCTTTCTTT
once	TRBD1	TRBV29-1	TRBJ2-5	CSVFDRGRRETQYF	TGCAGCGTTTTCGACAGGGGGCGCAGGGAGACCCAGTACTTC
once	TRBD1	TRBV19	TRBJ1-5	CASSIGQGARQPQHF	TGTGCCAGTAGTATTGGGCAGGGGGCACGACAGCCCCAGCATTTT
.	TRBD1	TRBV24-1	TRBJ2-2	CATGRGPGELFF	TGTGCCACAGGCAGGGGGCCTGGGGAGCTGTTTTTT
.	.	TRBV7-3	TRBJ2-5	CASSLAAQETQYF	TGTGCCAGCAGCTTAGCTGCACAAGAGACCCAGTACTTC
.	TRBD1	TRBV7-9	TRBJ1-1	CASSLTQARTGGNTEAFF	TGTGCCAGCAGCTTAACCCAGGCCCGGACAGGCGGTAACACTGAAGCTTTCTTT
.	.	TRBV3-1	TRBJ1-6	CASRYGGDNSPLHF	TGTGCCAGCAGGTACGGCGGCGATAATTCACCCCTCCACTTT
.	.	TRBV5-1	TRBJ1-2	CASSLKTPSDGTF	TGCGCCAGCAGCTTGAAAACCCCAAGCGATGGTACCTTC
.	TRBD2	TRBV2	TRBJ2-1	CASSVPSGGAHYNEQFF	TGTGCCAGCAGTGTCCCTAGCGGGGGGGCCCACTACAATGAGCAGTTCTTC
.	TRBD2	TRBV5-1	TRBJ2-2	CASSSGLAGGNLVTGELFF	TGCGCCAGCAGCTCAGGACTAGCGGGGGGGAACCTGGTAACCGGGGAGCTGTTTTTT
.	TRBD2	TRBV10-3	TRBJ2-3	CAISSGGGTDTQYF	TGTGCCATCAGTTCGGGGGGGGGCACAGATACGCAGTATTTT
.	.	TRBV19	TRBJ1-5	CASSMGGGSGNQPQHF	TGTGCCAGTAGTATGGGGGGCGGTTCGGGCAATCAGCCCCAGCATTTT
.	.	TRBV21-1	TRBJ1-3	CPSSNSRGNTIYF	TGTCCCAGCAGCAATTCCCGTGGAAACACCATATATTTT